This passage covers 25 T cell receptor beta chains from one sample sequenced in a study of multiple sclerosis patients with progressive multifocal leukoencephalopathy. TCRdb's table, derived via immunoSEQ multiplex PCR, lists solely in-frame clones and lacks some. The sample lists roughly 30,000 clones; roughly 91% were seen once. Time point of the sample: before natalizumab initiation. The material sequenced was PBMCs. The receptor set was obtained from a human donor with multiple sclerosis.

The rearrangement joins TRBV6-1 to TRBJ2-7; D uncertain. The CDR3 extends over 11 amino acids. Germline V CDR1 and CDR2: MNHNS, SASEGT. V lost 5 bases, J lost 2 bases, and 4 bases lay in between. The CDR3 loop reads CASSLTYEQYF. The CDR3 DNA follows: TGTGCCAGCAGTCTGACCTACGAGCAGTACTTC.

The chain is built from TRBV19 and TRBJ2-1, with 8 positions matching TRBD2. Losses at the gene ends were 6 bases for V and 7 bases for J; bases not matched to a gene: 8. The germline CDR1 and CDR2 sequences are LNHDA and SQIVND (reference sequence). This CDR3 is built from 14 residues. As DNA, the CDR3 is TGTGCCAGTAGAGCCGGGACTAGTCCGAATGAGCAGTTCTTC. It codes for CASRAGTSPNEQFF.

The chain couples TRBV28 to TRBJ1-2, with D tentatively TRBD1 (6 bases). Germline lookup yields CDR1 MDHEN and CDR2 SYDVKM. The V and J ends lost 10 bases and 2 bases respectively, with 11 bases between them. The CDR3 length is 12 residues. CDR3 in amino acids: CATKTGNYGYTF. In DNA, the CDR3 is TGTGCCACCAAAACAGGGAACTATGGCTACACCTTC.

The rearrangement uses TRBV30 and TRBJ2-7; D remains unclear. Germline lookup yields CDR1 GTSNPN and CDR2 SVGIG (reference sequence). The CDR3 has 12 residues. The V end lost 0 bases, the J end lost 2 bases, and 5 bases lay between the germline ends. The CDR3 loop is CAWSVGPYEQYF. CDR3 coding DNA: TGTGCCTGGAGTGTAGGACCCTACGAGCAGTACTTC.

The rearrangement joins TRBV7-2 to TRBJ2-2; TRBD1 matches at 8 bases. V was clipped by 2 bases and J by 4 bases; unmatched bases: 9. Germline CDR1 is SGHTA and CDR2 is FQGNSA. The CDR3 consists of 17 residues. DNA of the CDR3: TGTGCCAGCAGCTTAAGTCTCCAGGGGGCTTTCACCGGGGAGCTGTTTTTT. This gives the protein CASSLSLQGAFTGELFF. Variable domain in full (rest from reference TRBV7-2 and TRBJ2-2): GAGVSQSPSNKVTEKGKDVELRCDPISGHTALYWYRQSLGQGLEFLIYFQGNSAPDKSGLPSDRFSAERTGGSVSTLTIQRTQQEDSAVYLCASSLSLQGAFTGELFFGEGSRLTVL.

This chain joins TRBV5-1 and TRBJ2-7, with 8 nucleotides matching TRBD1. The CDR3 spans 15 residues. Germline lookup yields CDR1 SGHRS and CDR2 YFSETQ. With 7 bases clipped from V and 1 base from J, the junction kept 10 bases outside the gene matches. CDR3 residues: CASGTTGGSSYEQYF. CDR3 in DNA: TGCGCCAGCGGTACTACAGGGGGTTCATCCTACGAGCAGTACTTC. Full variable domain (remainder filled in from reference TRBV5-1 and TRBJ2-7): KAGVTQTPRYLIKTRGQQVTLSCSPISGHRSVSWYQQTPGQGLQFLFEYFSETQRNKGNFPGRFSGRQFSNSRSEMNVSTLELGDSALYLCASGTTGGSSYEQYFGPGTRLTVT.

The J gene is TRBJ2-3, the V gene TRBV5-6; 7 bases match TRBD1. This CDR3 has 14 residues. CDR1 and CDR2 (germline): SGHDT, YYEEEE. The V gene end was trimmed by 5 bases and the J gene end by 2 bases; junction bases not matched to a gene: 5. CDR3 bases: TGTGCCAGCAGTACAGGGGTAATCACAGATACGCAGTATTTT. It translates to CASSTGVITDTQYF.

This clone was seen just once. The chain combines TRBV6-4 with TRBJ2-2, with TRBD1 matching over 8 bases. The CDR3 runs 18 residues. The germline CDR1 and CDR2 sequences are MRHNA and SNTAGT. The junction had 14 bases not matched to a gene; V was cut back by 3 bases and J by 5 bases. The CDR3 reads CASSEGTGGMSGTGELFF. The CDR3 DNA sequence: TGTGCCAGCAGTGAAGGGACAGGAGGAATGTCGGGAACCGGGGAGCTGTTTTTT.

V and J are TRBV7-9 and TRBJ1-6; D remains ambiguous. The CDR3 sequence is 15 residues long. Germline CDR1 and CDR2: SEHNR and FQNEAQ (reference sequence). V lost 6 bases to trimming and J lost 7 bases, with 16 bases between them. This CDR3 is CASSHYDHSNSPLHF. CDR3 nucleotide sequence: TGTGCCAGCAGTCACTATGACCATTCAAATTCACCCCTCCACTTT.

The rearrangement uses TRBV19 and TRBJ1-2, with D unresolved. The CDR3 is 15 amino acids. Germline V lookup: CDR1 LNHDA, CDR2 SQIVND (reference sequence). V was shortened by 1 base and J by 6 bases, with 15 bases between the two germline ends. This CDR3 reads CASSIGLESPHGYTF. The CDR3 DNA follows: TGTGCCAGTAGTATAGGATTGGAGTCCCCGCATGGCTACACCTTC.

The chain couples TRBV6-6 to TRBJ1-2; D gene ambiguous. Looked up from germline, CDR1 is MNHNY and CDR2 is SVGAGI (reference sequence). With 1 base removed from V and 7 bases from J, the gap between germline ends came to 10 bases. The length of the CDR3 is 13 residues. The chain's CDR3 is CASSYWERGGYTF. CDR3 bases: TGTGCCAGCAGTTACTGGGAGCGGGGTGGCTACACCTTC.

The rearrangement links TRBV7-2 to TRBJ2-7, with 8 bases matching TRBD2. The V gene's germline CDR1 is SGHTA and CDR2 FQGNSA. The CDR3 covers 15 residues. The V gene end was trimmed by 5 bases and the J gene end by 4 bases; junction bases not matched to a gene: 10. CDR3 loop: CASSHPRGGRYEQYF. The CDR3 region has the DNA TGTGCCAGCAGCCACCCCCGCGGGGGGAGGTACGAGCAGTACTTC.

V and J are TRBV30 and TRBJ1-1; the D gene is possibly TRBD1 (6 bases). Per the germline V gene, CDR1 is GTSNPN and CDR2 is SVGIG (reference sequence). Deletions cut 4 bases from V and 5 bases from J, with 17 bases between. This CDR3 spans 14 amino acids. The DNA for the CDR3 is TGTGCCTGGATCCGGGGGGCGGGGGGGACTGAAGCTTTCTTT. Its translation is CAWIRGAGGTEAFF.

The chain has TRBV9 and TRBJ2-1, with no clear D. V lost 3 bases and J lost 8, with 15 bases in between. The CDR3 runs to 14 residues. From germline, CDR1 is SGDLS and CDR2 YYNGEE. The CDR3 nucleotides read TGTGCCAGCAGCGCAAGGATGGGCAGCGATGAGCAGTTCTTC. Its protein product is CASSARMGSDEQFF. Together with reference TRBV9 and TRBJ2-1, the CDR3 gives the full variable domain: DSGVTQTPKHLITATGQRVTLRCSPRSGDLSVYWYQQSLDQGLQFLIQYYNGEERAKGNILERFSAQQFPDLHSELNLSSLELGDSALYFCASSARMGSDEQFFGPGTRLTVL.

The rearrangement joins TRBV11-2 to TRBJ1-5; D gene ambiguous. The length of the CDR3 is 17 residues. Deletions cut 5 bases from V and 0 bases from J, with 17 bases between. CDR1 is SGHAT, CDR2 FQNNGV, per germline. The CDR3 DNA is TGTGCCAGCAGCAAAGCCCCCAGTCAGTATAGCAATCAGCCCCAGCATTTT. Encoded protein: CASSKAPSQYSNQPQHF.

The genes are TRBV30 and TRBJ1-5; tentative D call: TRBD1 (5 bases). V lost 0 bases to trimming and J lost 1 base, with 10 bases between them. From germline, CDR1 is GTSNPN and CDR2 SVGIG (reference sequence). This CDR3 is built from 15 residues. CDR3 residues: CAWSVPGLSNQPQHF. The DNA of the CDR3 is TGTGCCTGGAGTGTACCAGGGTTAAGCAATCAGCCCCAGCATTTT. Filled out from reference TRBV30 and TRBJ1-5, the complete variable domain reads SQTIHQWPATLVQPVGSPLSLECTVEGTSNPNLYWYRQAAGRGLQLLFYSVGIGQISSEVPQNLSASRPQDRQFILSSKKLLLSDSGFYLCAWSVPGLSNQPQHFGDGTRLSIL.

V gene TRBV4-2 combines with J gene TRBJ2-5; TRBD1 matches 9 bases. There are 16 residues in the CDR3. V lost 4 bases to trimming and J lost 4 bases; unmatched junction nucleotides: 10. The germline V gene encodes CDR1 LGHNA and CDR2 YNFKEQ. The CDR3 spells CASSREPGQGSETQYF. The CDR3 DNA reads TGTGCCAGCAGCCGGGAACCGGGACAGGGATCAGAGACCCAGTACTTC.

There are a few counts of this clone. The chain links TRBV7-6 to TRBJ2-7; 8 bases are a match to TRBD1. Germline values: CDR1 SGHVS, CDR2 FNYEAQ. The ends lost 1 base at V and 0 bases at J; junction bases unmatched: 2. The CDR3 extends over 15 amino acids. The CDR3, as DNA: TGTGCCAGCAGCTTAGGGACAGGGCCCTCCTACGAGCAGTACTTC. It codes for CASSLGTGPSYEQYF.

The rearrangement uses TRBV29-1 and TRBJ2-1; D is tentatively TRBD1 or TRBD2 (6 bases each). Germline V gene sequence: CDR1 SQVTM, CDR2 ANQGSEA. V gave up 7 bases and J gave up 3 bases, with 19 bases separating them. The CDR3 has 15 residues. The CDR3 region is CSAVPLEGVYNEQFF. CDR3 sequence (DNA): TGCAGCGCCGTCCCGTTGGAGGGGGTCTACAATGAGCAGTTCTTC.

This clone turned up a few times. The V and J genes are TRBV5-6 and TRBJ2-1; D possibly corresponds to TRBD1 (6 bases). CDR1 is SGHDT and CDR2 is YYEEEE in the germline V gene. Trimming shortened V by 1 base and J by 2 bases, and 13 bases separated the two germline ends. The CDR3 covers 16 residues. The CDR3 coding sequence is TGTGCCAGCAGCTTGTATGACAGGCCCACCTACAATGAGCAGTTCTTC. Translation: CASSLYDRPTYNEQFF.

The chain uses TRBV7-6 and TRBJ2-7; the D gene is possibly TRBD1 (6 bases). This CDR3 contains 13 residues. Germline V gene sequence: CDR1 SGHVS, CDR2 FNYEAQ. V lost 1 base and J lost 3, with 7 bases in between. CDR3 in DNA: TGTGCCAGCAGCTTAGGGGACATCTACGAGCAGTACTTC. Translating it yields CASSLGDIYEQYF.

This chain joins TRBV7-3 and TRBJ2-1; no clear D gene. Trimming took 4 bases from V and 9 from J, leaving 13 bases between them. Germline CDR1 reads SGHTA; CDR2 reads FQGTGA. This CDR3 is built from 13 residues. In nucleotides, the CDR3 is TGTGCCAGCAGCTCCTTTGGATCGGCTGAGCAGTTCTTC. Amino acid sequence: CASSSFGSAEQFF.

This clone was recorded only once. The same CDR3 also results from other DNA sequences found in this sample. This chain uses TRBV11-1 with TRBJ2-1; 8 nucleotides line up with TRBD2. V lost 1 base and J lost 2; bases outside the gene matches: 4. The CDR3 loop spans 16 amino acids. Germline V gene sequence: CDR1 SGHAT, CDR2 FQDESV (reference sequence). This CDR3 is CASSLGSGGAYNEQFF. CDR3 coding DNA: TGTGCCAGCAGCTTAGGGTCCGGGGGGGCCTACAATGAGCAGTTCTTC.

DNA of the CDR3: TGTGCCAGCAGCCGAGAGTCGGGGGAGCTGTTTTTT. Translating it yields CASSRESGELFF. V and J are TRBV4-2 and TRBJ2-2; D call uncertain. The CDR3 sequence is 12 residues long. V lost 4 bases, J lost 8 bases, and 8 bases lay in between. Germline CDR1 LGHNA, CDR2 YNFKEQ.

A note on this clone: Its ends do not fully match the called genes, so a read error is possible. The rearrangement uses TRBV2 and TRBJ2-1, with 8 bases lining up with TRBD2. Germline CDR1 SNHLY, CDR2 FYNNEI. There are 14 residues in the CDR3. CDR3 amino acids: CASRAGTSNNGQFF. The DNA of the CDR3 is TGTGCCAGCAGGGCCGGGACTAGTAACAATGGGCAGTTCTTC.